These 4 T cell receptor beta chains came from one sample sequenced in a study of blood T cell repertoires in COVID-19. Generated by immunoSEQ multiplex PCR, the TCRdb table keeps only in-frame clones and is missing some. Of 150,000 to 200,000 clones in the sample, 88% were seen once. Source material: peripheral blood. Receptor source: a man in his fifties or sixties with acute or convalescent COVID-19.

The rearrangement links TRBV4-2 to TRBJ2-5; 8 bases line up with TRBD2. The V gene end was trimmed by 3 bases and the J gene end by 0 bases; junction bases not matched to a gene: 12. From germline, CDR1 is LGHNA and CDR2 YNFKEQ. CDR3 length: 18 residues. Here the CDR3 reads CASSHPGGSGENQETQYF. CDR3 coding DNA: TGTGCCAGCAGCCATCCTGGGGGTAGCGGGGAGAACCAAGAGACCCAGTACTTC.

The chain recombines TRBV6-2 or TRBV6-3 with TRBJ1-6; 7 nucleotides match TRBD1. CDR3 length equals 14 residues. V was clipped by 6 bases and J by 9 bases; unmatched bases: 8. From germline, CDR1 is MNHEY and CDR2 SVGEGT. CDR3 in amino acids: CASSWGQPGSPLHF. CDR3 in DNA: TGTGCCAGCAGCTGGGGACAGCCAGGTTCACCCCTCCACTTT.

V is TRBV3-1 (or the pseudogene TRBV3-2) and J is TRBJ2-5; TRBD1 is a possible D gene (6 bases). Germline lookup yields CDR1 LGHDT and CDR2 YNNKEL (reference sequence). The CDR3 spans 14 residues. The V end lost 6 bases, the J end lost 1 base, and 12 bases lay between the germline ends. CDR3 in DNA: TGTGCCAGCAGTCGGACAGTAGTCCAAGAGACCCAGTACTTC. Translating gives CASSRTVVQETQYF.

The rearrangement uses TRBV5-1 and TRBJ2-3; possibly TRBD1 for D (6 bases). V lost 4 bases and J 2 bases, leaving 14 bases between the germline ends. The CDR3 length is 15 residues. Germline V gene sequence: CDR1 SGHRS, CDR2 YFSETQ. The CDR3 reads CASSIGQQATDTQYF. The CDR3 DNA sequence: TGCGCCAGCAGCATCGGACAGCAAGCCACAGATACGCAGTATTTT. The entire variable domain, with the rest obtained from reference TRBV5-1 and TRBJ2-3, is as follows: KAGVTQTPRYLIKTRGQQVTLSCSPISGHRSVSWYQQTPGQGLQFLFEYFSETQRNKGNFPGRFSGRQFSNSRSEMNVSTLELGDSALYLCASSIGQQATDTQYFGPGTRLTVL.